This note documents a single T cell receptor (beta chain) sequence. Its antigen remains unidentified. The source of the sample is a study of lymphopenia after photon versus proton radiotherapy. Study-wide findings and caveats: Proton therapy kept repertoires fairly stable, unlike photons, which gained effector/memory cells.

Some clones are missing from TCRdb's copy, which holds only in-frame ones; the method was immunoSEQ multiplex PCR. The sample shows about 28,000 clones, approximately 85% of them seen only once. V lost 6 bases and J lost 6; bases outside the gene matches: 5. The CDR3 is 14 residues long. Germline CDR1 reads KGHSH; CDR2 reads LQKENI. Sequences were derived from peripheral blood, sampled from a patient treated with photon-based radiotherapy. This sequence was found in a man aged 45-65 years with gastric cancer. V and J are TRBV18 and TRBJ2-6, with 7 bases identical to TRBD2. The CDR3 DNA sequence: TGTGCCAGCTCCGTACGGGGGGAGGCCAACGTCCTGACTTTC. Translation: CASSVRGEANVLTF.